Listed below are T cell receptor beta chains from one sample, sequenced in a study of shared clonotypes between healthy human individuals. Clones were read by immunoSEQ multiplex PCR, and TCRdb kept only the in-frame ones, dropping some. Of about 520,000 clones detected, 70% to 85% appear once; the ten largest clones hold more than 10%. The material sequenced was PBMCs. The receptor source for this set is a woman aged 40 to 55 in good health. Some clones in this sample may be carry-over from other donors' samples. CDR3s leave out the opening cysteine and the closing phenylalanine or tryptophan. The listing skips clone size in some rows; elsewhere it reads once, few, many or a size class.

cdr3_aa: ASSTSGRGGTEAF; clone_size: NA; v_call: TRBV5-1; j_call: TRBJ1-1
cdr3_aa: ASSDNAGPGETQY; clone_size: NA; v_call: TRBV10-1; j_call: TRBJ2-5
cdr3_aa: ASKGEQGFGGQPQH; clone_size: NA; v_call: TRBV19; j_call: TRBJ1-5
cdr3_aa: ASSYSPGGLAEAF; clone_size: NA; v_call: TRBV6-5; j_call: TRBJ1-1
cdr3_aa: ASRGLGSRDTQY; clone_size: few; v_call: TRBV28; j_call: TRBJ2-3
cdr3_aa: ASSLAPGTGYEQY; clone_size: NA; v_call: TRBV7-2; j_call: TRBJ2-7
cdr3_aa: ASSPSYRRDNYGYT; clone_size: NA; v_call: TRBV7-8; j_call: TRBJ1-2
cdr3_aa: ASSLALGPENEQY; clone_size: NA; v_call: TRBV7-7; j_call: NA
cdr3_aa: ASRYRQESTGNTIY; clone_size: once; v_call: TRBV2; j_call: TRBJ1-3
cdr3_aa: ASSDGLAGGADTQY; clone_size: NA; v_call: TRBV6-4; j_call: TRBJ2-3
cdr3_aa: ASKIAGAGTGELF; clone_size: few; v_call: TRBV28; j_call: TRBJ2-2
cdr3_aa: ASRQGDSYEQY; clone_size: NA; v_call: TRBV28; j_call: TRBJ2-7
cdr3_aa: ASADEETSRLEQF; clone_size: NA; v_call: TRBV10-2; j_call: TRBJ2-1
cdr3_aa: ARGLLPGYEQY; clone_size: few; v_call: TRBV19; j_call: TRBJ2-7
cdr3_aa: ASSLGLRGDQPQH; clone_size: few; v_call: TRBV5-1; j_call: TRBJ1-5
cdr3_aa: ASSPDRGLRTEAF; clone_size: NA; v_call: TRBV5-1; j_call: TRBJ1-1
cdr3_aa: ASSPGQGVVGNTIY; clone_size: NA; v_call: TRBV18; j_call: TRBJ1-3
cdr3_aa: ASGLQGLNSYEQY; clone_size: NA; v_call: TRBV6-6; j_call: TRBJ2-7
cdr3_aa: ASSTGQGSYSYEQY; clone_size: NA; v_call: TRBV19; j_call: TRBJ2-7
cdr3_aa: ASSLGQGAWETQY; clone_size: once; v_call: TRBV6-5; j_call: TRBJ2-5
cdr3_aa: AISEPTGGLEAL; clone_size: NA; v_call: TRBV10-3; j_call: TRBJ1-1
cdr3_aa: ASSPLTSSYNEQF; clone_size: NA; v_call: TRBV19; j_call: TRBJ2-1
cdr3_aa: ASSPSRGRKLSTDTQY; clone_size: NA; v_call: TRBV28; j_call: TRBJ2-3
cdr3_aa: ASSPDSLGEQY; clone_size: NA; v_call: TRBV7-7; j_call: TRBJ2-7